This T cell receptor beta chain was profiled in a study of T cells expressing NK-cell markers. The CDR3 covers 13 residues. The germline V gene has CDR1 DFQATT and CDR2 SNEGSKA (reference sequence). Reprocessing the 5' RACE reads, TCRdb reports a single entry for every CDR3 protein and omits DNA. In total, the table holds 350,000 to 400,000 distinct CDR3 sequences. The specimen was blood T cells: a sorted CD56 or NKG2C T cell subset, CD4+ or CD8+ T cells, or bulk PBMC T cells (not recorded which). This clonotype originated in a woman aged 50 to 60 in good health. The chain joins TRBV20-1 to TRBJ2-3; TCRdb's assignment of TRBD2 cannot be checked, as there is no DNA. The CDR3 is CSARSAGGNTQYF.